Presented here are 7 T cell receptor beta chains from one specimen sequenced in a study of T cell repertoires in cytomegalovirus infection. TCRdb fed the reads into MiXCR, producing one record per CDR3 protein. The data show over 150,000 distinct CDR3 sequences, roughly 15% seen once. Sequenced input: CD8+ T cells from PBMCs. The receptors come from a human donor in good health (CMV status not recorded). Some clones in this sample may be carry-over from other donors' samples.

Only a few counts were recorded for this clonotype. The CDR3 DNA reads as TGTGCCAGCAGCCAGCCGGGACAGCCCCAAGAGACCCAGTACTTC. This sequence encodes CASSQPGQPQETQYF. This chain uses TRBV7-8 with TRBJ2-5; 7 bases align to TRBD1. The germline gives CDR1 SGHVS, CDR2 FQNEAQ. V lost 5 bases and J lost 1; bases outside the gene matches: 7. The CDR3 length is 15 residues.

V is TRBV7-2 and J is TRBJ1-5; D not resolved. The germline V and J ends were trimmed by 0 bases and 7 bases, with 13 bases remaining between them. The germline V gene encodes CDR1 SGHTA and CDR2 FQGNSA. This CDR3 has 15 residues. The CDR3 region has the DNA TGTGCCAGCAGCTTAGCCAGGAGGGATTGGCAGCCCCAGCATTTT. Its protein product is CASSLARRDWQPQHF.

This clonotype was seen only a few times. V gene TRBV28 combines with J gene TRBJ1-5; D is possibly TRBD1 (6 bases). V lost 5 bases and J lost 1, with 24 bases in between. The germline CDR1 and CDR2 sequences are MDHEN and SYDVKM. This CDR3 contains 19 residues. The CDR3 loop reads CASSHPVQGWESSNQPQHF. As DNA, the CDR3 is TGTGCCAGCAGTCACCCGGTTCAGGGGTGGGAGTCGAGCAATCAGCCCCAGCATTTT.

In this sample, this clonotype turned up a few times. The rearrangement joins TRBV7-2 to TRBJ2-7; 7 bases are a match to TRBD1. J gave up 2 bases and V 4 bases, and 17 bases lay outside the gene matches. CDR1 is SGHTA, CDR2 FQGNSA, per germline. CDR3 size: 18 residues. The CDR3 DNA reads as TGTGCCAGCAGCTCAAATAGGGGGCTGGCGTTAGGGACCTACGAGCAGTACTTC. Amino acid sequence: CASSSNRGLALGTYEQYF.

There are a few counts of this clonotype. V is TRBV7-8 and J is TRBJ2-2; the D gene could be TRBD1 or TRBD2 (6 bases each). Trimming shortened V by 2 bases and J by 4 bases, and 14 bases separated the two germline ends. Germline lookup yields CDR1 SGHVS and CDR2 FQNEAQ. This CDR3 comprises 16 residues. The CDR3 DNA is TGTGCCAGCAGCTTAAGAAACAGGGAGGTCACCGGGGAGCTGTTTTTT. This codes for CASSLRNREVTGELFF.

The chain has TRBV7-2 and TRBJ1-2; the D gene is possibly TRBD1 (5 bases). The CDR3 consists of 14 residues. Trimming took 1 base from V and 4 from J, leaving 10 bases between them. The germline V gene encodes CDR1 SGHTA and CDR2 FQGNSA. CDR3 sequence: CASSLGGSGYGYTF. CDR3 sequence (DNA): TGTGCCAGCAGCTTAGGGGGGTCCGGCTATGGCTACACCTTC.

This clonotype was detected a few times. J is TRBJ2-2 and V is TRBV28; D remains ambiguous. The V and J ends lost 3 bases and 3 bases respectively, with 14 bases between them. Germline assignment: CDR1 MDHEN and CDR2 SYDVKM. The CDR3 sequence is 16 residues long. In nucleotides, the CDR3 is TGTGCCAGCAGTTTTGCCGACCTAGAGGACACCGGGGAGCTGTTTTTT. This sequence encodes CASSFADLEDTGELFF.